Listed here is a single T cell receptor (beta chain). Germline lookup yields CDR1 MNHEY and CDR2 SVGAGI. This CDR3 has 15 residues. This specimen belongs to a study of T cells expressing NK-cell markers. TCRdb re-called the 5' RACE reads, yielding one record per CDR3 amino acid sequence without DNA. The repertoire table contains about 260,000 distinct CDR3 sequences. This chain uses TRBV6-5 with TRBJ1-1. The TCR comes from a woman aged 18 to 75 in good health. The material sequenced was blood T cells: a sorted CD56 or NKG2C T cell subset, CD4+ or CD8+ T cells, or bulk PBMC T cells (not recorded which). This CDR3 is CASSYDSSYSTEAFF.